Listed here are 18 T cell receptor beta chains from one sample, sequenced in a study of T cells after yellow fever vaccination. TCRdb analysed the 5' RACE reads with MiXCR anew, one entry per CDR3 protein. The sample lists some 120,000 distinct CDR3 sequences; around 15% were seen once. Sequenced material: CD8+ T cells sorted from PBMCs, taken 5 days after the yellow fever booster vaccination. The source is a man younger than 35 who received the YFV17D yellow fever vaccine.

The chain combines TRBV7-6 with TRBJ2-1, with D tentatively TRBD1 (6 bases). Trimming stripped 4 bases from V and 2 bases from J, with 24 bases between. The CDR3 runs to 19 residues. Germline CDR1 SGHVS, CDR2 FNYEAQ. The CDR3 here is CASSSGGGGLSRPYNEQFF. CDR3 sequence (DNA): TGTGCCAGCAGCTCGGGTGGTGGGGGCCTTTCCCGCCCCTACAATGAGCAGTTCTTC.

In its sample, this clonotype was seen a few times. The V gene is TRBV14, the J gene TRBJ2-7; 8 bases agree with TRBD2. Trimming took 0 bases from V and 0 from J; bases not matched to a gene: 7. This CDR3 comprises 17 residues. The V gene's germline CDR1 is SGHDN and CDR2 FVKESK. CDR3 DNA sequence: TGTGCCAGCAGCCAAGATCGGGAGGGATCGAGCTCCTACGAGCAGTACTTC. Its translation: CASSQDREGSSSYEQYF. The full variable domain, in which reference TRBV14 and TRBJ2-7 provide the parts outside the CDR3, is EAGVTQFPSHSVIEKGQTVTLRCDPISGHDNLYWYRRVMGKEIKFLLHFVKESKQDESGMPNNRFLAERTGGTYSTLKVQPAELEDSGVYFCASSQDREGSSSYEQYFGPGTRLTVT.

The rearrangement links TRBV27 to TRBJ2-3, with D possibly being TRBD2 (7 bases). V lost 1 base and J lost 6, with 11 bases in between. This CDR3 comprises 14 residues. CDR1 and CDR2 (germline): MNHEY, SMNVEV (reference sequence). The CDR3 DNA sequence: TGTGCCAGCAGTTTATTGGGCGGGGGCGATACGCAGTATTTT. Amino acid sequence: CASSLLGGGDTQYF.

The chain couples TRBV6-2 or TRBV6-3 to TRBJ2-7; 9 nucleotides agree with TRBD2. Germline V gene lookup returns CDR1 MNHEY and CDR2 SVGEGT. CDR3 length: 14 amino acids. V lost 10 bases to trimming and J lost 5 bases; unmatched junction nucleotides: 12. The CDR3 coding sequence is TGTGCCACCAGCGCGGGACTAGCTGTCGACGAGCAGTACTTC. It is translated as CATSAGLAVDEQYF.

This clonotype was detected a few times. The CDR3 here is CASSEIQGAGELFF. The CDR3 DNA follows: TGTGCCAGCAGCGAGATCCAGGGTGCCGGGGAGCTGTTTTTT. V and J are TRBV5-4 and TRBJ2-2; TRBD1 is a possible D gene (5 bases). The CDR3 runs to 14 residues. Germline values: CDR1 SGHNT, CDR2 YYREEE (reference sequence). V dropped 4 bases and J dropped 6 bases, with 13 bases sitting between them.

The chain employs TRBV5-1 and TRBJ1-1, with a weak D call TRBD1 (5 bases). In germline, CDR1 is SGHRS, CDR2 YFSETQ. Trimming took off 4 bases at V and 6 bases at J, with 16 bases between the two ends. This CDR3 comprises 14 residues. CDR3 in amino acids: CASSPDIDNSEAFF. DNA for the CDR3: TGCGCCAGCAGCCCGGACATCGATAACTCTGAAGCTTTCTTT.

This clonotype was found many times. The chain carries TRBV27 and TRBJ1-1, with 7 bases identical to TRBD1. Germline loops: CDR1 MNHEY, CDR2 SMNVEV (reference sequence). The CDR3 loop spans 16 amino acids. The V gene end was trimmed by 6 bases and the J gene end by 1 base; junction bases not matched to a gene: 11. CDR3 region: CASSPARRDRNTEAFF. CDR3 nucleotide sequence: TGTGCCAGCAGCCCCGCCCGCCGGGACAGGAACACTGAAGCTTTCTTT.

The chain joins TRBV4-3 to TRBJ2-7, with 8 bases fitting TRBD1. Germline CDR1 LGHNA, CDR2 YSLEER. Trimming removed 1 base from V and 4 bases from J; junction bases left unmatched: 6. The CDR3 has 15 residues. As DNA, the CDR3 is TGCGCCAGCAGCCAAGGTACAGGGGGTACATACGAGCAGTACTTC. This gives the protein CASSQGTGGTYEQYF.

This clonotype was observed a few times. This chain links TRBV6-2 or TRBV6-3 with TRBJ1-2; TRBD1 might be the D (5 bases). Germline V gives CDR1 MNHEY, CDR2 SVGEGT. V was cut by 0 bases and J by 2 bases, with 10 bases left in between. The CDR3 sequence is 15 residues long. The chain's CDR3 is CASSYSWGTNYGYTF. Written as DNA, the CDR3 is TGTGCCAGCAGTTACTCTTGGGGGACGAACTATGGCTACACCTTC.

The CDR3 sequence is CASSDWGGSLTGELFF. The CDR3, as DNA: TGCGCCAGCAGCGACTGGGGGGGCTCTCTCACCGGGGAGCTGTTTTTT. The gene calls are TRBV4-3 and TRBJ2-2, with TRBD2 as a possible D gene (7 bases). This CDR3 is 16 amino acids long. Trimming took off 5 bases at V and 4 bases at J, with 17 bases between the two ends. Germline V CDR1 and CDR2: LGHNA, YSLEER.

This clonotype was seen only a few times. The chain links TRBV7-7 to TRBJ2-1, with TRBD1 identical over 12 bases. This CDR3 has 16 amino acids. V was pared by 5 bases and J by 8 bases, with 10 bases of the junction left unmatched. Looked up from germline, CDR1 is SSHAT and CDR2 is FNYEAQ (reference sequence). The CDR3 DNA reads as TGTGCCAGCAGCCCGGCCCGGGACAGGGGGCAGGATGAGCAGTTCTTC. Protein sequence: CASSPARDRGQDEQFF.

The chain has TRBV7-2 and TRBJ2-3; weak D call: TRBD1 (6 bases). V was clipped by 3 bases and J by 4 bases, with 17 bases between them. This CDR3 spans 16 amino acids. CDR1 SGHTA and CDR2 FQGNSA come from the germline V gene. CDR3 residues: CASSFLGGSFADTQYF. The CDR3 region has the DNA TGTGCCAGCAGCTTTTTAGGGGGTTCGTTCGCAGATACGCAGTATTTT. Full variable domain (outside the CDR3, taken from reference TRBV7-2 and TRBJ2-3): GAGVSQSPSNKVTEKGKDVELRCDPISGHTALYWYRQSLGQGLEFLIYFQGNSAPDKSGLPSDRFSAERTGGSVSTLTIQRTQQEDSAVYLCASSFLGGSFADTQYFGPGTRLTVL.

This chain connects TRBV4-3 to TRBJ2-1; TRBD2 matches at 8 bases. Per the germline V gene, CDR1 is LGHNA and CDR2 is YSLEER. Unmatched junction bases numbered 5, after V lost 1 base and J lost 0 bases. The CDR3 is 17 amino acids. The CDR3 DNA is TGCGCCAGCAGCCAAGTAACCGGGACTAGCTCCTACAATGAGCAGTTCTTC. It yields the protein CASSQVTGTSSYNEQFF.

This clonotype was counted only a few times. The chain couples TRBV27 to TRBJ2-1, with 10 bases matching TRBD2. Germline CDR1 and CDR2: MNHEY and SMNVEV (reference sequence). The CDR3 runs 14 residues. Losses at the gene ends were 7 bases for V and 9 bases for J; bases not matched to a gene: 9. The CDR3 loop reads CASISSGGAGEQFF. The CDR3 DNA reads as TGTGCCAGCATCTCAAGCGGGGGGGCGGGTGAGCAGTTCTTC.

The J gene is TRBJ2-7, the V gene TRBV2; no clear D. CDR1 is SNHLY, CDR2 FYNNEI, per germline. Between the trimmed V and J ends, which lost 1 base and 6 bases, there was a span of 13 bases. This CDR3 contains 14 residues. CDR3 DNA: TGTGCCAGCAGTGAAGACGACGGCTGGGGCGAGCAGTACGTC. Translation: CASSEDDGWGEQYV.

Written as DNA, the CDR3 is TGTGCCAGCAGCCTCGGGGTGGAAAACACCTTC. As protein: CASSLGVENTF. V gene TRBV7-2 combines with J gene TRBJ1-2; no clear D. V lost 5 bases to trimming and J lost 12 bases, with 13 bases between them. CDR3 length: 11 amino acids. Germline V gives CDR1 SGHTA, CDR2 FQGNSA. Full variable domain (rest looked up from reference TRBV7-2 and TRBJ1-2): GAGVSQSPSNKVTEKGKDVELRCDPISGHTALYWYRQSLGQGLEFLIYFQGNSAPDKSGLPSDRFSAERTGGSVSTLTIQRTQQEDSAVYLCASSLGVENTFGSGTRLTVV.

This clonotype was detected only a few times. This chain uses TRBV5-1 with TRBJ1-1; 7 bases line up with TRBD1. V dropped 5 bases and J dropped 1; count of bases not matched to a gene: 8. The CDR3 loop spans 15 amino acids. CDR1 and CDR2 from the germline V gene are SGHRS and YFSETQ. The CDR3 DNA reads TGCGCCAGCAGGGAGGCCGGGACAGCGAACACTGAAGCTTTCTTT. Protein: CASREAGTANTEAFF.

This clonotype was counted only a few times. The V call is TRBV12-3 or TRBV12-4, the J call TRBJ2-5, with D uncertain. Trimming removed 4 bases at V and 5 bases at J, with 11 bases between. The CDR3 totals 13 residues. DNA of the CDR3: TGTGCCAGCAGTTCAGGAGATCCGGAGACCCAGTACTTC. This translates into CASSSGDPETQYF.